This T cell receptor (beta chain) originates from a study of blood T cell repertoires in COVID-19. Study-level background: Acute and convalescent COVID-19 samples came from the United States, Italy and Spain. The cDNA or gDNA used as material had been derived from T cells, B-cell-depleted T cells, or PBMCs.

Germline lookup yields CDR1 LNHDA and CDR2 SQIVND (reference sequence). The CDR3 consists of 15 residues. V was pared by 1 base and J by 4 bases, with 11 bases between. The authors' processing: The authors estimated nucleated cell counts from reference gene primer amplification. Repertoires were generated with immunoSEQ multiplex PCR, while TCRdb's copy carries only in-frame clones and drops some. V and J calls and clone size are copied from that table; D and trimming were computed from the DNA. The data hold about 12,000 clones, with roughly 91% observed a single time. Sequenced sample: peripheral blood. The clonotype comes from an older woman with active COVID-19. The V and J genes are TRBV19 and TRBJ2-1, with D uncertain. In DNA form, the CDR3 reads TGTGCCAGTAGTATAGTGCACAGTTCATACAATGAGCAGTTCTTC. Translated: CASSIVHSSYNEQFF.